Listed below are T cell receptor beta chains from one sample, sequenced in a study of T cells after yellow fever vaccination. TCRdb analysed the 5' RACE reads with MiXCR anew, one entry per CDR3 protein. Of some 320,000 distinct CDR3 sequences listed, approximately 4.5% were seen once; the top ten hold approximately 19%. Here the sequenced sample was PBMCs, taken 15 days after the yellow fever booster vaccination. The receptors stem from a man between 18 and 35 years old who received the YFV17D yellow fever vaccine. CDR3s include the opening cysteine and the closing phenylalanine or tryptophan.

TRBJ1-6,TRBV5-4,CASSSSGGLNSPLHF
TRBJ1-5,TRBV3-1,CASSQYQGTQPQHF
TRBJ2-1,TRBV5-1,CASSLRQGMGGEQFF
TRBJ1-2,TRBV27,CASSRDAGRGYTF
TRBJ2-5,TRBV6-5,CASSQLAGETRVLQYF
TRBJ2-3,TRBV5-1,CASSFAVGTDTQYF
TRBJ1-4,TRBV7-8,CASSMTVTNEKLFF
TRBJ2-7,TRBV4-3,CASSQARQGYEQYF
TRBJ2-5,TRBV9,CASSVATGAQETQYF
TRBJ1-5,TRBV28,CASSLPVLDSNQPQHF
TRBJ1-1,TRBV29-1,CSVEGDRGGRWNTEAFF
TRBJ2-6,TRBV4-3,CASSQDGWGANVLTF
TRBJ2-5,TRBV6-2/TRBV6-3,CASSRPGGGTQYF